Below, one TCR beta chain is given with its context. The data belong to a study of blood T cell repertoires in COVID-19. Germline V gene data show CDR1 as MDHEN and CDR2 as SYDVKM. With 6 bases clipped from V and 7 bases from J, the junction kept 14 bases outside the gene matches. This CDR3 is built from 15 residues. Profiling relied on immunoSEQ multiplex PCR, and the TCRdb table lists in-frame clones only, not all of them. Among approximately 250,000 clones, 70% to 90% were seen once, and the ten largest hold around 1%. Recovery among Cohort 3 donors was established by two negative PCRs, clearance, or symptom resolution.

The receptor comes from a woman aged 25 to 39 who had recovered from COVID-19. Sequenced material: PBMCs or T cells enriched from blood (not recorded which). The rearrangement links TRBV28 to TRBJ2-7; the match to TRBD2 covers 8 bases. This CDR3 reads CASSPAGVLPPEQYF. In DNA, the CDR3 is TGTGCCAGCAGCCCAGCGGGAGTTCTTCCGCCTGAGCAGTACTTC. The complete variable domain, with remaining parts taken from reference TRBV28 and TRBJ2-7, reads DVKVTQSSRYLVKRTGEKVFLECVQDMDHENMFWYRQDPGLGLRLIYFSYDVKMKEKGDIPEGYSVSREKKERFSLILESASTNQTSMYLCASSPAGVLPPEQYFGPGTRLTVT.